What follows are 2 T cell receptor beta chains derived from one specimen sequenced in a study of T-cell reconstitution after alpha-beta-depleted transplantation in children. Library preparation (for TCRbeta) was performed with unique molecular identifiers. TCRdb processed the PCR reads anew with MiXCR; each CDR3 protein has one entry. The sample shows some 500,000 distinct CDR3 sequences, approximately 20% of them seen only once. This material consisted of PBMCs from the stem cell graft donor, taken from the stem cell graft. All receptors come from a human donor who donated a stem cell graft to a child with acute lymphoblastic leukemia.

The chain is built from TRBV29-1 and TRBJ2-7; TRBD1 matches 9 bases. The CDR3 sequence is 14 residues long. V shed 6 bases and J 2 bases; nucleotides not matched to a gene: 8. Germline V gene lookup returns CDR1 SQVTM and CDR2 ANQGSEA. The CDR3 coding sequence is TGCAGCGTGGTGGGGGACAGGGCAGCCTACGAGCAGTACTTC. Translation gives CSVVGDRAAYEQYF.

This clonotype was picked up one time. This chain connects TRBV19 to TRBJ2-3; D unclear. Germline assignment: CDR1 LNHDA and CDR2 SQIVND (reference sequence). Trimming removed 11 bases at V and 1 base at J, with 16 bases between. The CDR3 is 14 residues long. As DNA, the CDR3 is TGTGCCTCGGGCTCTTCGGGTGGCACAGATACGCAGTATTTT. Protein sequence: CASGSSGGTDTQYF.